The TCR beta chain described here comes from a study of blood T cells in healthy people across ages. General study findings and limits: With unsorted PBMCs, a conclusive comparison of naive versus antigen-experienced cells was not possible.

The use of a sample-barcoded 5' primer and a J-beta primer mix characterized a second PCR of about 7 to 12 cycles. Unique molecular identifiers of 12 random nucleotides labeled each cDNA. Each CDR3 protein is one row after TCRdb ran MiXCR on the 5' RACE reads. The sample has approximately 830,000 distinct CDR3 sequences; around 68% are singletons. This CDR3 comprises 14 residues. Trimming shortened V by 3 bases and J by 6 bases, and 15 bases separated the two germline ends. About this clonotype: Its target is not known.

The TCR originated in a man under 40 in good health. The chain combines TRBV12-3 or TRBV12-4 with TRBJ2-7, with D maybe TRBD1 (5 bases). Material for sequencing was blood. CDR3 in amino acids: CASSFSSGQGEQYF. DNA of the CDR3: TGTGCCAGCAGTTTCAGTTCAGGGCAGGGCGAGCAGTACTTC.